The clone carrying this T cell receptor beta chain was seen a handful of times. The entry originates in a study of PD-1 blockade in classical Hodgkin lymphoma. Every one of the patients relapsed after autologous stem cell transplantation (brentuximab vedotin exposure was variable). Each best response was a complete response, a partial response or progressive disease. The data were produced by immunoSEQ multiplex PCR, yet TCRdb's version contains in-frame clones alone and is incomplete. The sample holds roughly 25,000 clones; about 67% are singletons and the top ten take about 10%. Germline CDR1 SGHRS, CDR2 YFSETQ. With V trimmed by 1 base and J by 7 bases, 10 bases remained unmatched. The CDR3 spans 16 residues.

V is TRBV5-1 and J is TRBJ1-5, with 8 bases fitting TRBD1. This TCR derives from a human donor with classical Hodgkin lymphoma. Sample: peripheral blood mononuclear cells (PBMCs), taken before the second cycle of nivolumab. The CDR3 DNA reads as TGCGCCAGCAGCTTGTTCGGACAGGGAGGAGGGCAGCCCCAGCATTTT. Protein: CASSLFGQGGGQPQHF.